A single sample gave rise to the 11 T cell receptor beta chains below, sequenced in a study of T-cell reconstitution after alpha-beta-depleted transplantation in children. This sample's TCRbeta library carried unique molecular identifier barcodes. TCRdb reanalysed the PCR reads using MiXCR and keeps one entry per CDR3 protein. In the table there are more than 450,000 distinct CDR3 sequences, about 16% of which are singletons. This specimen was PBMCs from the stem cell graft donor, taken from the stem cell graft. The source is a human donor who donated a stem cell graft to a child with acute lymphoblastic leukemia.

The sample holds a few counts of this clonotype. V usage is TRBV7-2 and J usage is TRBJ2-7; D might be TRBD2 (6 bases). This CDR3 is 16 amino acids long. V was cut by 4 bases and J by 1 base, with 17 bases left in between. Germline loops: CDR1 SGHTA, CDR2 FQGNSA. The CDR3 DNA sequence: TGTGCCAGCAGCTGGAGGGGTGGGGGAATTTCCTACGAGCAGTACTTC. Its translation: CASSWRGGGISYEQYF.

The V and J genes are TRBV4-1 and TRBJ1-3, with a weak D call TRBD1 (6 bases). The CDR3 extends over 15 amino acids. The V end lost 8 bases, the J end lost 0 bases, and 14 bases lay between the germline ends. The germline V gene has CDR1 MGHRA and CDR2 YSYEKL. CDR3 sequence: CASAPVRGSGNTIYF. DNA of the CDR3: TGCGCCAGCGCACCGGTCAGGGGCTCTGGAAACACCATATATTTT.

The rearrangement links TRBV24-1 to TRBJ2-2; D remains unclear. From germline, CDR1 is KGHDR and CDR2 SFDVKD. The CDR3 runs to 13 residues. Between the trimmed V and J ends, which lost 5 bases and 0 bases, there was a span of 3 bases. The CDR3 spells CATSAPNTGELFF. In nucleotides, the CDR3 is TGTGCCACCAGTGCGCCGAACACCGGGGAGCTGTTTTTT.

V usage is TRBV4-1 and J usage is TRBJ2-7; 11 nucleotides line up with TRBD2. Germline CDR1 and CDR2: MGHRA and YSYEKL. V gave up 1 base and J gave up 3 bases; unmatched junction bases: 5. The CDR3 consists of 16 residues. The CDR3 reads CASSQATSGGLYEQYF. The DNA for the CDR3 is TGCGCCAGCAGCCAAGCAACTAGCGGGGGCCTCTACGAGCAGTACTTC.

This chain joins TRBV5-1 and TRBJ1-1; D call uncertain. The CDR3 is made up of 13 amino acids. V was trimmed by 7 bases and J by 3 bases, leaving 13 bases between them. From germline, CDR1 is SGHRS and CDR2 YFSETQ. The CDR3 spells CASQDTTYTEAFF. CDR3 sequence (DNA): TGCGCCAGCCAAGACACCACGTACACTGAAGCTTTCTTT.

The chain has TRBV19 and TRBJ1-2, with TRBD1 as a possible D gene (6 bases). Germline V gene data show CDR1 as LNHDA and CDR2 as SQIVND (reference sequence). The CDR3 has 16 residues. Deletions cut 5 bases from V and 4 bases from J, with 20 bases between. The CDR3 bases are TGTGCCAGTAGTGTTGGGGGACACCAACCTCTCTATGGCTACACCTTC. Its protein product is CASSVGGHQPLYGYTF.

The rearrangement joins TRBV18 to TRBJ1-1, with 7 positions matching TRBD1. CDR1 and CDR2 (germline): KGHSH, LQKENI. Trimming at V came to 5 bases and at J to 6 bases, leaving 12 bases not matched to a gene. The CDR3 loop spans 15 amino acids. The CDR3 is CASSGNRGAVAEAFF. CDR3 nucleotide sequence: TGTGCCAGCTCAGGCAACAGGGGCGCCGTCGCTGAAGCTTTCTTT.

The rearrangement uses TRBV4-1 and TRBJ2-7, with D possibly being TRBD1 or TRBD2 (5 bases each). Per germline, CDR1 MGHRA and CDR2 YSYEKL. This CDR3 is 15 amino acids long. V lost 0 bases, J lost 2 bases, and 11 bases lay in between. CDR3 protein: CASSQEGPLPYEQYF. In DNA form, the CDR3 reads TGCGCCAGCAGCCAAGAGGGACCCCTGCCCTACGAGCAGTACTTC.

This clonotype was counted a few times. V is TRBV6-1 and J is TRBJ1-5; 9 positions match TRBD1. The CDR3 extends over 15 amino acids. The germline V gene encodes CDR1 MNHNS and CDR2 SASEGT. The junction had 14 bases not matched to a gene; V was cut back by 10 bases and J by 7 bases. The CDR3 DNA sequence: TGTGCCACCAGGACAGGGGCCGGTCAAAAACAGCCCCAGCATTTT. Protein product: CATRTGAGQKQPQHF.

This clonotype was recorded at least ten times. The chain has TRBV5-1 and TRBJ2-1; 9 nucleotides line up with TRBD2. CDR1 and CDR2 (germline): SGHRS, YFSETQ. The junction had 7 bases not matched to a gene; V was cut back by 5 bases and J by 4 bases. The CDR3 is 15 residues long. CDR3 in amino acids: CASRATSGLYNEQFF. Here the CDR3 DNA reads TGCGCCAGCAGGGCGACTAGCGGACTTTACAATGAGCAGTTCTTC.

J is TRBJ1-5 and V is TRBV18; D gene ambiguous. V was trimmed by 2 bases and J by 5 bases, leaving 7 bases between them. The CDR3 is 13 amino acids. In germline, CDR1 is KGHSH, CDR2 LQKENI. CDR3 coding DNA: TGTGCCAGCTCACCAAACTGGGATCAGCCCCAGCATTTT. This encodes CASSPNWDQPQHF.